At least ten counts were recorded for the clone carrying this T cell receptor (beta chain). A library of TCRbeta sequences, prepared with unique molecular identifiers, was generated. TCRdb re-analysed the PCR reads in MiXCR, keeping a single row per CDR3 protein. Found here are 260,000 or so distinct CDR3 sequences, more than 10% of them singletons; the top ten hold 2% to 3%. This specimen comes from a study of T-cell reconstitution after alpha-beta-depleted transplantation in children. The ends were cut back, 2 bases at V and 1 base at J, with 4 bases in the middle. CDR3 length: 13 residues. Germline V gene sequence: CDR1 SGHDT, CDR2 YYEEEE.

This sample comprised PBMCs from the stem cell graft donor, obtained from the stem cell graft. The rearrangement joins TRBV5-6 to TRBJ1-5, with D hard to call. The receptor was isolated from a human donor who donated a stem cell graft to a child with acute lymphoblastic leukemia. The CDR3 protein is CASSFGSNQPQHF. The CDR3, as DNA: TGTGCCAGCAGCTTTGGGAGCAATCAGCCCCAGCATTTT.